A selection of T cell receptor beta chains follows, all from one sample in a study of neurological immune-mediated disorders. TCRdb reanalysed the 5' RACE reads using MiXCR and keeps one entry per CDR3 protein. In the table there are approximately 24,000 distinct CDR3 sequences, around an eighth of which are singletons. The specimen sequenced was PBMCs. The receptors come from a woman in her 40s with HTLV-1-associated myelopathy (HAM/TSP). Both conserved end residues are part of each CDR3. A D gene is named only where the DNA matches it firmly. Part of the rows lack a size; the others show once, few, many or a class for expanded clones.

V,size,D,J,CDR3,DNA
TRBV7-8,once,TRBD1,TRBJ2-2,CASSWGTGGDNTGELSF,TGTGCCAGCAGCTGGGGTACAGGGGGCGATAACACCGGGGAGCTGTCTTTT
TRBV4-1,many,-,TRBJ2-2,CASSQKSRGGELFF,TGCGCCAGCAGCCAAAAAAGCCGGGGCGGGGAGCTGTTTTTT
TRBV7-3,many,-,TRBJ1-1,CASSLNGGVWAFF,TGTGCCAGCAGCTTAAATGGGGGAGTCTGGGCTTTCTTT
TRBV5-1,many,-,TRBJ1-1,CASSSGTGFMNTEAFF,TGCGCCAGCAGCTCTGGGACCGGGTTCATGAACACTGAAGCTTTCTTT
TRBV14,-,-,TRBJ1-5,CASSAINSNQPQHF,TGTGCCAGCAGCGCTATAAACAGCAATCAGCCCCAGCATTTT
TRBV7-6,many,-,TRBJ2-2,CASSPTAENTGELFF,TGTGCCAGCAGCCCCACGGCGGAGAACACCGGGGAGCTGTTTTTT
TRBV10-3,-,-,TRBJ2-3,CAIRGDYSNQTQYF,TGTGCCATTAGAGGGGATTATAGCAATCAGACCCAGTATTTT
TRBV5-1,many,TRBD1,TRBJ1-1,CASSLDVQGGRAFF,TGCGCCAGCAGCTTGGACGTACAGGGGGGACGAGCTTTCTTT
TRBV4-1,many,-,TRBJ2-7,CASSQLLGIRGYEQYF,TGCGCCAGCAGCCAACTCCTTGGGATTCGGGGCTACGAGCAGTACTTC
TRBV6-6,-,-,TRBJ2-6,CASTQWSAGANVLTF,TGTGCCAGCACCCAGTGGTCTGCTGGGGCCAACGTCCTGACTTTC
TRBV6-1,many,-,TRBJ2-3,CASSEASGTDTQYF,TGTGCCAGCAGTGAAGCATCCGGCACAGATACGCAGTATTTT
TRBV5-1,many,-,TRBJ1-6,CASSMIPGLGDSPLHF,TGCGCCAGCAGCATGATTCCGGGATTGGGGGATTCACCCCTCCACTTT
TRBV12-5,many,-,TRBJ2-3,CASGHGTADTQYF,TGTGCTAGTGGGCACGGGACTGCAGATACGCAGTATTTT
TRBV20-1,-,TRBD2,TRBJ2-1,CSARGAGGSYNGQFF,TGCAGTGCAAGGGGGGCGGGGGGTTCATACAATGGGCAGTTCTTC
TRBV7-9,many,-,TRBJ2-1,CASSLALGVEDEQFF,TGTGCCAGCAGCTTAGCCCTTGGGGTGGAGGATGAGCAGTTCTTC
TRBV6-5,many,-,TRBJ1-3,CASSYAVGAGNTIYF,TGTGCCAGCAGTTACGCAGTCGGGGCTGGAAACACCATATATTTT
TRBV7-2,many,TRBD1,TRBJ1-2,CASSPGQANYGYTF,TGTGCCAGCAGCCCGGGACAGGCTAACTATGGCTACACCTTC
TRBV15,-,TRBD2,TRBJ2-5,CATRRTSGVGETQYF,TGTGCCACCAGGAGGACTAGCGGGGTTGGAGAGACCCAGTACTTC
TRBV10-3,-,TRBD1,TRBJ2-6,CAISERDRDISEANVQTF,TGTGCCATCAGTGAAAGGGACAGGGACATCTCTGAGGCCAACGTCCAGACTTTC
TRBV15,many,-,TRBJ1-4,CATSRDRRINEKLFF,TGTGCCACCAGCAGAGATAGACGGATTAATGAAAAACTGTTTTTT
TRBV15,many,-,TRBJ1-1,CATSRGRAEHSEAFF,TGTGCCACCAGCAGAGGGAGGGCTGAACACTCTGAAGCTTTCTTT
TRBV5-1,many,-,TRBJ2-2,CASSTGRLNTGELFF,TGCGCCAGCAGCACCGGACGGTTGAACACCGGGGAGCTGTTTTTT
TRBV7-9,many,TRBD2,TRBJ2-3,CASSLGLAANTDTQYF,TGTGCCAGCAGCTTAGGACTAGCGGCAAACACAGATACGCAGTATTTT
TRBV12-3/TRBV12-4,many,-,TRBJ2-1,CASSPTGPPREQFF,TGTGCCAGCAGCCCGACTGGACCCCCTAGAGAGCAGTTCTTC
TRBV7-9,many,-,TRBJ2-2,CASSLVDPGELFF,TGTGCCAGCAGCTTAGTAGACCCCGGGGAGCTGTTTTTT
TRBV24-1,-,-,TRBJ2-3,CVTSVRGDNTDTQYF,TGTGTCACCAGTGTTAGAGGGGACAACACAGATACGCAGTATTTT
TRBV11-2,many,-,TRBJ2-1,CASSLDLGGWGNEQFF,TGTGCCAGCAGCTTAGATCTCGGGGGTTGGGGCAATGAGCAGTTCTTC
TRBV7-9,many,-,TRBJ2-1,CASSYMAVREQFF,TGTGCCAGCAGCTACATGGCGGTCCGGGAGCAGTTCTTC
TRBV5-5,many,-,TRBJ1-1,CASRLTGTTNTEAFF,TGTGCCAGCAGGTTGACCGGGACAACCAACACTGAAGCTTTCTTT
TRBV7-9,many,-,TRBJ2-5,CASSFGGVGETQYF,TGTGCCAGCAGCTTCGGGGGCGTGGGGGAGACCCAGTACTTC
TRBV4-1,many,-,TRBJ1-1,CASSQRDTENTEAFF,TGCGCCAGCAGCCAACGGGACACTGAGAACACTGAAGCTTTCTTT
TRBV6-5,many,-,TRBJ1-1,CASSEPGENTEAFF,TGTGCCAGCAGTGAACCGGGGGAAAACACTGAAGCTTTCTTT
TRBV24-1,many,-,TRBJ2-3,CATSDLRGEADTQYF,TGTGCCACCAGTGATTTGCGGGGAGAAGCGGATACGCAGTATTTT
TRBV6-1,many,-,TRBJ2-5,CASFEGGAGETQYF,TGTGCCAGCTTCGAGGGGGGGGCCGGGGAGACCCAGTACTTC
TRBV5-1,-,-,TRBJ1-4,CASSLIGRATNEKLFF,TGCGCCAGCAGCTTGATAGGCCGCGCAACTAATGAAAAACTGTTTTTT
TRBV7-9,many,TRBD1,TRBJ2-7,CACGTGRNYEQYF,TGTGCCTGCGGGACAGGGAGGAACTACGAGCAGTACTTC
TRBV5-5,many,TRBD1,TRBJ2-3,CASSLGDREVTQYF,TGTGCCAGCAGCTTGGGGGACAGGGAGGTTACGCAGTATTTT
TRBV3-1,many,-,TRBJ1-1,CASSQVGERRAFF,TGTGCCAGCAGCCAAGTGGGGGAGAGGAGAGCTTTCTTT
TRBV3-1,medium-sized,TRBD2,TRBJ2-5,CASSRGLTGETQYF,TGTGCCAGCAGCCGGGGACTAACTGGAGAGACCCAGTACTTC
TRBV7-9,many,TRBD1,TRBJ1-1,CASTQETGGNTEAFF,TGTGCCAGCACCCAGGAGACAGGGGGGAACACTGAAGCTTTCTTT
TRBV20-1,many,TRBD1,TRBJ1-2,CSAEGRRQGIYGYTF,TGCAGTGCGGAGGGCCGCCGACAGGGGATCTATGGCTACACCTTC
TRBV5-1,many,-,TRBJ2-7,CASSPSVPLGGFYEQYF,TGCGCCAGCAGCCCCTCCGTTCCATTGGGTGGGTTCTACGAGCAGTACTTC
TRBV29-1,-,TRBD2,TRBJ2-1,CSVDLVGLAGGNEQFF,TGCAGCGTTGACCTGGTGGGTCTAGCGGGGGGCAATGAGCAGTTCTTC
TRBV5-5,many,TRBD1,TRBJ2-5,CASRHDRGRETQYF,TGTGCCAGCAGGCATGACAGGGGGCGAGAGACCCAGTACTTC
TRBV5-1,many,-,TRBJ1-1,CASSLAGIDTEAFF,TGCGCCAGCAGCTTGGCCGGGATAGACACTGAAGCTTTCTTT
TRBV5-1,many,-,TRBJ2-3,CASSFGGTDTQYF,TGCGCCAGCAGCTTTGGGGGGACAGATACGCAGTATTTT
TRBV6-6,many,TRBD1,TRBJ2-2,CASSSGTGVTGELFF,TGTGCCAGCAGTTCCGGGACAGGGGTCACCGGGGAGCTGTTTTTT
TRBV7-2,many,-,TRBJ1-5,CASSLAWGLSQPQHF,TGTGCCAGCAGCTTAGCTTGGGGGCTGAGTCAGCCCCAGCATTTT
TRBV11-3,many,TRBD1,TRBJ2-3,CASSVGQGFPDTQYF,TGTGCCAGCAGCGTGGGACAGGGGTTCCCAGATACGCAGTATTTT